One T cell receptor (beta chain) is described in this entry. The trim removed 0 bases at V and 7 bases at J, leaving 2 bases unmatched. Germline V lookup: CDR1 SGHNT, CDR2 YYREEE (reference sequence). The length of the CDR3 is 13 residues. This sample was included in a study of control samples from healthy donors and cancer patients. Produced via immunoSEQ multiplex PCR; TCRdb's table is partial and in-frame only. There are 55,000 to 85,000 clones in the sample; roughly 86% occur only once, and around 2% lies in the top ten. Sample: PBMCs. V is TRBV5-4 and J is TRBJ2-7; 9 nucleotides agree with TRBD1. This TCR came from a woman in her 50s with head and neck cancer. DNA of the CDR3: TGTGCCAGCAGCTTGGGGGACAGGGCGGAGCAGTACTTC. Amino acid sequence: CASSLGDRAEQYF.